This paragraph covers one TCR beta chain sequence. Germline values: CDR1 SGHTA, CDR2 FQGNSA. V lost 5 bases and J lost 1; bases outside the gene matches: 3. The CDR3 extends over 14 amino acids. The source of the sample is a study of blood T cell repertoires in COVID-19. Study context: Whether acute or convalescent, the COVID-19 samples came from the United States, Italy and Spain. PBMCs, B-cell-depleted T cells, or T cells were the source of the cDNA or gDNA that made up the material.

Clones were read by immunoSEQ multiplex PCR, and TCRdb kept only the in-frame ones, dropping some. The table has about 200,000 clones, about 81% seen once. Recruited during active infection, patients (from Seattle) were subsequently followed longitudinally. This chain connects TRBV7-2 to TRBJ2-5; TRBD2 aligns across 8 bases. Sequencing was carried out using peripheral blood. This clonotype was obtained from a woman in her 70s with COVID-19, enrolled during active disease. This CDR3 is CASSVGRAQETQYF. CDR3 coding DNA: TGTGCCAGCAGCGTCGGGAGGGCCCAAGAGACCCAGTACTTC.